Listed below are T cell receptor beta chains from one sample, sequenced in a study of shared clonotypes between healthy human individuals. The data were produced by immunoSEQ multiplex PCR, yet TCRdb's version contains in-frame clones alone and is incomplete. The sample yields around 2,000,000 clones, about 95% seen once. Sequenced material: naive CD8+ T cells sorted from blood. These receptors were obtained from a man aged 18 to 35 in good health. Both conserved end residues are part of each CDR3. Each record gives: CDR3 length, V gene, clone size, J gene, D gene, CDR3 protein, CDR3 DNA. D genes are given only for firm matches. Size is stated for part of the rows, as once, few or many counts, or as a class when the clone is expanded.

len: 13; v_gene: TRBV7-3; abundance: -; j_gene: TRBJ1-1; d_gene: -; CDR3aa: CASSWDGRTEAFF; CDR3nt: TGTGCCAGCAGCTGGGACGGTCGAACTGAAGCTTTCTTT
len: 13; v_gene: TRBV27; abundance: once; j_gene: TRBJ2-7; d_gene: -; CDR3aa: CASSFSDSYEQYF; CDR3nt: TGTGCCAGCAGTTTCAGTGACTCCTACGAGCAGTACTTC
len: 14; v_gene: TRBV11-2; abundance: -; j_gene: TRBJ2-7; d_gene: -; CDR3aa: CASSLVSGVYEQYF; CDR3nt: TGTGCCAGCAGCTTAGTATCAGGCGTCTACGAGCAGTACTTC
len: 12; v_gene: TRBV30; abundance: -; j_gene: TRBJ1-1; d_gene: -; CDR3aa: CAWGRTGTEAFF; CDR3nt: TGTGCCTGGGGAAGGACGGGCACTGAAGCTTTCTTT
len: 13; v_gene: TRBV6-5; abundance: -; j_gene: TRBJ2-7; d_gene: -; CDR3aa: CASSIYTSYEQYF; CDR3nt: TGTGCCAGCAGTATTTACACTTCTTACGAGCAGTACTTC
len: 12; v_gene: TRBV9; abundance: -; j_gene: TRBJ2-3; d_gene: -; CDR3aa: CASSAGTDTQYF; CDR3nt: TGTGCCAGCAGCGCAGGCACAGATACGCAGTATTTT
len: 16; v_gene: TRBV7-9; abundance: -; j_gene: TRBJ2-7; d_gene: -; CDR3aa: CASSSSGFSSSYEQYF; CDR3nt: TGTGCCAGCAGCTCGTCAGGGTTTAGTAGCTCCTACGAGCAGTACTTC
len: 14; v_gene: TRBV5-4; abundance: -; j_gene: TRBJ1-1; d_gene: -; CDR3aa: CASSLKDRNTEAFF; CDR3nt: TGTGCCAGCAGCTTAAAGGACCGGAACACTGAAGCTTTCTTT
len: 15; v_gene: TRBV13; abundance: -; j_gene: TRBJ1-3; d_gene: -; CDR3aa: CASSLGLGSGNTIYF; CDR3nt: TGTGCCAGCAGCTTGGGTTTGGGATCTGGAAACACCATATATTTT
len: 13; v_gene: TRBV4-1; abundance: -; j_gene: TRBJ1-2; d_gene: -; CDR3aa: CASSPGRNYGYTF; CDR3nt: TGCGCCAGCAGCCCAGGGCGAAACTATGGCTACACCTTC
len: 15; v_gene: TRBV6-5; abundance: -; j_gene: TRBJ2-1; d_gene: TRBD2; CDR3aa: CASLPIAGGYNEQFF; CDR3nt: TGTGCCAGCCTACCGATAGCGGGGGGCTACAATGAGCAGTTCTTC
len: 13; v_gene: TRBV4-2; abundance: -; j_gene: TRBJ2-5; d_gene: -; CDR3aa: CASSQEGGETQYF; CDR3nt: TGTGCCAGCAGCCAAGAAGGGGGTGAGACCCAGTACTTC
len: 13; v_gene: TRBV5-1; abundance: -; j_gene: TRBJ2-5; d_gene: -; CDR3aa: CASSLMGTETQYF; CDR3nt: TGCGCCAGCAGCTTGATGGGGACAGAGACCCAGTACTTC
len: 16; v_gene: TRBV9; abundance: -; j_gene: TRBJ2-3; d_gene: TRBD2; CDR3aa: CASSVGLAGLGDTQYF; CDR3nt: TGTGCCAGCAGCGTAGGCCTAGCGGGACTAGGAGATACGCAGTATTTT
len: 18; v_gene: TRBV28; abundance: -; j_gene: TRBJ1-4; d_gene: TRBD1; CDR3aa: CASSSPGTGTGANEKLFF; CDR3nt: TGTGCCAGCAGTTCACCGGGGACAGGGACGGGGGCTAATGAAAAACTGTTTTTT
len: 12; v_gene: TRBV6-6; abundance: -; j_gene: TRBJ2-7; d_gene: TRBD1; CDR3aa: CASSPGGYEQYF; CDR3nt: TGTGCCAGCAGTCCAGGGGGCTACGAGCAGTACTTC